This TCR beta chain was identified in a study of immune evolution from preneoplasia to lung adenocarcinoma. Findings of the study overall: KRAS-mutant nodules had the highest T cell clonality.

As to this clone: Its antigen is unidentified.

The J segment lost 2 bases and the V segment lost 5 bases, leaving 2 bases of the junction unmatched. The V gene's germline CDR1 is MNHNY and CDR2 SVGAGI (reference sequence). CDR3 length: 14 residues. The table came from immunoSEQ multiplex PCR; TCRdb's copy has only in-frame clones and leaves some out. This table holds more than 15,000 clones, 75% to 90% found once. Each case's diagnosis was confirmed by two pathologists on H&E. The chain employs TRBV6-6 and TRBJ2-7; 11 nucleotides match TRBD2. The TCR originated in an older person with invasive lung adenocarcinoma. Material for sequencing was FFPE invasive lung adenocarcinoma tissue. CDR3 nucleotides: TGTGCCAGCAGTCAACTAGCGGGGGCCTACGAGCAGTACTTC. It specifies CASSQLAGAYEQYF.